Listed below are T cell receptor beta chains from one sample, sequenced in a study of cytomegalovirus exposure and HLA in healthy donors. The data were produced by immunoSEQ multiplex PCR, yet TCRdb's version contains in-frame clones alone and is incomplete. The sample has roughly 140,000 clones, roughly 72% seen once. Sequenced input: PBMCs. The receptor source for this set is a man in his forties or fifties in good health and CMV-seronegative. CDR3s include the opening cysteine and the closing phenylalanine or tryptophan. The D gene is left open where the match is weak. Clone size is shown for a subset of rows, as once, few, many or a class of expanded clone.

clone_size: -
j_call: TRBJ1-2
v_call: TRBV6-1
d_call: -
cdr3_nt: TGTGCCAGCAGTGTTCGCGAGTCTAACTATGGCTACACCTTC
cdr3_aa: CASSVRESNYGYTF

clone_size: -
j_call: TRBJ2-4
v_call: TRBV5-4
d_call: -
cdr3_nt: TGTGCCAGCAGCTTGTACGCAGGGGATGGGAACATTCAGTACTTC
cdr3_aa: CASSLYAGDGNIQYF

clone_size: -
j_call: TRBJ1-4
v_call: TRBV5-4
d_call: TRBD1
cdr3_nt: TGTGCCAGCAGCCATGGGACAGGGGTAGCTTCACCTAATGAAAAACTGTTTTTT
cdr3_aa: CASSHGTGVASPNEKLFF

clone_size: -
j_call: TRBJ1-2
v_call: TRBV4-3
d_call: -
cdr3_nt: TGCGCCAGCAGCCTAGATAATACAGGAACTAACTATGGCTACACCTTC
cdr3_aa: CASSLDNTGTNYGYTF

clone_size: -
j_call: TRBJ2-5
v_call: TRBV28
d_call: -
cdr3_nt: TGTGCCAGCAGCCCAAACTGGGGAGTGGAGACCCAGTACTTC
cdr3_aa: CASSPNWGVETQYF

clone_size: -
j_call: TRBJ2-7
v_call: TRBV7-9
d_call: -
cdr3_nt: TGTGCCAGCAGCTTAGGGGGCTATAGCTACGAGCAGTACTTC
cdr3_aa: CASSLGGYSYEQYF

clone_size: -
j_call: TRBJ2-3
v_call: TRBV28
d_call: TRBD2
cdr3_nt: TGTGCCAGCCAAGTACTAGCGGGAGGGGCGGATACGCAGTATTTT
cdr3_aa: CASQVLAGGADTQYF

clone_size: -
j_call: TRBJ2-7
v_call: TRBV30
d_call: -
cdr3_nt: TGTGCCTGGAGTGACCCCTACTACGAGCAGTACTTC
cdr3_aa: CAWSDPYYEQYF

clone_size: few
j_call: TRBJ1-4
v_call: TRBV28
d_call: -
cdr3_nt: TGTGCCAGCAGTCCCACACCTTACAGGGCAACTAATGAAAAACTGTTTTTT
cdr3_aa: CASSPTPYRATNEKLFF

clone_size: -
j_call: TRBJ1-2
v_call: TRBV18
d_call: TRBD1
cdr3_nt: TGTGCCAGCTCACCACAGGGACAGGTCAACTATGGCTACACCTTC
cdr3_aa: CASSPQGQVNYGYTF

clone_size: few
j_call: TRBJ2-1
v_call: TRBV18
d_call: -
cdr3_nt: TGTGCCAGCTCACCAATCGGGGAAATCTACAATGAGCAGTTCTTC
cdr3_aa: CASSPIGEIYNEQFF

clone_size: few
j_call: TRBJ1-1
v_call: TRBV18
d_call: -
cdr3_nt: TGTGCCAGCTCACCAGAGCAGGGTCGGCACACTGAAGCTTTCTTT
cdr3_aa: CASSPEQGRHTEAFF

clone_size: -
j_call: TRBJ1-1
v_call: TRBV4-1
d_call: TRBD1
cdr3_nt: TGCGCCAGCAGCCAATTGCGCACGGGACAGGGAGAGACTGAAGCTTTCTTT
cdr3_aa: CASSQLRTGQGETEAFF

clone_size: -
j_call: TRBJ2-7
v_call: TRBV9
d_call: -
cdr3_nt: TGTGCCAGCAGCGCCGCAGGTGTGACAGGCCAAGAGCAGTACTTC
cdr3_aa: CASSAAGVTGQEQYF

clone_size: once
j_call: TRBJ1-5
v_call: TRBV15
d_call: TRBD1
cdr3_nt: TGTGCCACCAGCAGAGCTGGGCAGGGGGGTCAGCCCCAGCATTTT
cdr3_aa: CATSRAGQGGQPQHF

clone_size: once
j_call: TRBJ2-7
v_call: TRBV19
d_call: -
cdr3_nt: TGTGCCAGTAAGTGGGACACCGACTCCTACGAGCAGTACTTC
cdr3_aa: CASKWDTDSYEQYF

clone_size: -
j_call: TRBJ2-7
v_call: TRBV4-1
d_call: TRBD1
cdr3_nt: TGCGCCAGCAGCATCCGGGACAGGGAGATCAACGAGCAGTACTTC
cdr3_aa: CASSIRDREINEQYF

clone_size: -
j_call: TRBJ1-5
v_call: TRBV6-5
d_call: -
cdr3_nt: TGTGCCAGCAGGCTATACAGGACGAGCAATCAGCCCCAGCATTTT
cdr3_aa: CASRLYRTSNQPQHF

clone_size: -
j_call: TRBJ1-2
v_call: TRBV19
d_call: TRBD1
cdr3_nt: TGTGCCAGTAGTAGCCAGGGGGCTGCGGGCTATGGCTACACCTTC
cdr3_aa: CASSSQGAAGYGYTF

clone_size: -
j_call: TRBJ2-7
v_call: TRBV18
d_call: TRBD2
cdr3_nt: TGTGCCAGCTCACCGGGAGGGACGTCGGGCTCCTACGAGCAGTACTTC
cdr3_aa: CASSPGGTSGSYEQYF

clone_size: -
j_call: TRBJ2-5
v_call: TRBV10-2
d_call: -
cdr3_nt: TGCGCCAGCAGGGGAGGTGGATACCAAGAGACCCAGTACTTC
cdr3_aa: CASRGGGYQETQYF

clone_size: -
j_call: TRBJ2-3
v_call: TRBV4-2
d_call: TRBD2
cdr3_nt: TGTGCCAGCAGCCAAGTCGGACTAGCGGGGGGGCGTCGCACAGATACGCAGTATTTT
cdr3_aa: CASSQVGLAGGRRTDTQYF

clone_size: few
j_call: TRBJ1-4
v_call: TRBV19
d_call: TRBD1
cdr3_nt: TGTGCCAGTAGTAAGAGACAGGGGGAAATTGAAAAACTGTTTTTT
cdr3_aa: CASSKRQGEIEKLFF

clone_size: -
j_call: TRBJ2-3
v_call: TRBV7-9
d_call: -
cdr3_nt: TGTGCCAGCATCATAGGCGGAGCGGCAGATACGCAGTATTTT
cdr3_aa: CASIIGGAADTQYF

clone_size: few
j_call: TRBJ2-7
v_call: TRBV4-1
d_call: TRBD2
cdr3_nt: TGCGCCAGCAGTCGCGGTGGACTAGCGGTTCTTGGGAACGAGCAGTACTTC
cdr3_aa: CASSRGGLAVLGNEQYF

clone_size: -
j_call: TRBJ2-7
v_call: TRBV27
d_call: TRBD1
cdr3_nt: TGTGCCGCCAGCAGAACAGGGGGAGGCGAGCAGTACTTC
cdr3_aa: CAASRTGGGEQYF

clone_size: -
j_call: TRBJ1-1
v_call: TRBV19
d_call: TRBD1
cdr3_nt: TGTGCCAGTGGGAGGACAGGGCAGAACACTGAAGCTTTCTTT
cdr3_aa: CASGRTGQNTEAFF

clone_size: -
j_call: TRBJ1-3
v_call: TRBV7-9
d_call: TRBD1
cdr3_nt: TGTGCCAGCAGCCAGGGGACAGACTCTGGAAACACCATATATTTT
cdr3_aa: CASSQGTDSGNTIYF

clone_size: -
j_call: TRBJ2-7
v_call: TRBV5-1
d_call: -
cdr3_nt: TGCGCCAGCAGCTTGGCCGCCGACAGATTTTACGAGCAGTACTTC
cdr3_aa: CASSLAADRFYEQYF

clone_size: -
j_call: TRBJ1-1
v_call: TRBV2
d_call: -
cdr3_nt: TGTGCCAGCAGTGCCCAGGGTGTATCCGCTGAAGCTTTCTTT
cdr3_aa: CASSAQGVSAEAFF

clone_size: once
j_call: TRBJ2-2
v_call: TRBV5-6
d_call: -
cdr3_nt: TGTGCCAGCAGCTTGATTACTGCCGGGGAGCTGTTTTTT
cdr3_aa: CASSLITAGELFF

clone_size: -
j_call: TRBJ1-1
v_call: TRBV6-5
d_call: -
cdr3_nt: TGTGCCAGCAGTCGAGTCGAGTCTGAAGCTTTCTTT
cdr3_aa: CASSRVESEAFF